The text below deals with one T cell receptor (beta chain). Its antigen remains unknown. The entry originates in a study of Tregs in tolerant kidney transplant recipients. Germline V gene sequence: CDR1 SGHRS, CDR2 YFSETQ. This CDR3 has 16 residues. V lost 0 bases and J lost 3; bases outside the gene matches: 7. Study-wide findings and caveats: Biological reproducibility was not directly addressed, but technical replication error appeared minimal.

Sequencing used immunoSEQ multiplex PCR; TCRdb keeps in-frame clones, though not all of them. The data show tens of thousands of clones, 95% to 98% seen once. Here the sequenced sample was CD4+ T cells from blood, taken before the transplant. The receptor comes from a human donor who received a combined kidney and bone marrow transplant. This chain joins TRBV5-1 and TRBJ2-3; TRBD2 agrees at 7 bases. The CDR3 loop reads CASSLVSSGLTDTQYF. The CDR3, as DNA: TGCGCCAGCAGCTTGGTTTCTAGCGGACTAACAGATACGCAGTATTTT.